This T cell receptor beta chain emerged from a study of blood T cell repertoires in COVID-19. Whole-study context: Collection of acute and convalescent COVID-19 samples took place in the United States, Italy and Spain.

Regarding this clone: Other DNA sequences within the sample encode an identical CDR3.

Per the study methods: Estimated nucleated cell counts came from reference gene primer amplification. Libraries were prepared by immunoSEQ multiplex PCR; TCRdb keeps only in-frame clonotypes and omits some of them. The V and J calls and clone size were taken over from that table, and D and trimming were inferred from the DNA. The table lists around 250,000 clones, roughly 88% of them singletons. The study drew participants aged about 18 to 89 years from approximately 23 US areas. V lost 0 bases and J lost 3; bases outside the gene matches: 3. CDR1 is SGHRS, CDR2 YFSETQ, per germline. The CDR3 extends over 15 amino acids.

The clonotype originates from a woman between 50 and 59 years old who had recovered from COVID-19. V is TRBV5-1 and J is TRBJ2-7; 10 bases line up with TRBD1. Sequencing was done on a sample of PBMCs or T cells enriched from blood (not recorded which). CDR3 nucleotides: TGCGCCAGCAGCTTGGCTGGGACAGGGGTCTACGAGCAGTACTTC. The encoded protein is CASSLAGTGVYEQYF.